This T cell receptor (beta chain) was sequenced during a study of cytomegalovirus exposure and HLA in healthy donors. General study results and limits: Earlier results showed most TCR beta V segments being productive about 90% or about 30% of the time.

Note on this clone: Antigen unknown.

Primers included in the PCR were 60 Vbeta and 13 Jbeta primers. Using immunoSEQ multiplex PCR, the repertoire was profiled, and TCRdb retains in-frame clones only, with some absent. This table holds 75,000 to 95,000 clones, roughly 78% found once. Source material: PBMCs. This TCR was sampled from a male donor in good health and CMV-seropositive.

CDR3 loop: CASSLFGTGNYEQYF. The CDR3 nucleotides read TGTGCCAGCAGTCTGTTCGGGACAGGGAACTACGAGCAGTACTTC. The rearrangement uses TRBV27 and TRBJ2-7; 9 bases match TRBD1. The CDR3 is 15 amino acids. CDR1 MNHEY and CDR2 SMNVEV come from the germline V gene (reference sequence). After removal of 5 bases from V and 3 bases from J, the junction contained 8 bases not matched to a gene.